These 17 T cell receptor beta chains originate from one sample sequenced in a study of beta chain features in type 1 diabetes. Every bit of the isolated RNA underwent reverse transcription, so sequencing read expressed TCRB transcripts. Sequencing used immunoSEQ multiplex PCR; TCRdb keeps in-frame clones, though not all of them. The sample holds about 450,000 clones, approximately 10% seen once. The specimen was naive CD4+ T cells from blood. These TCRs come from a woman younger than 35 in good health.

The sample holds a few counts of this clone. V and J are TRBV5-1 and TRBJ2-7; TRBD1 matches at 9 bases. The CDR3 is made up of 16 amino acids. J gave up 4 bases and V 3 bases, and 11 bases lay outside the gene matches. Germline CDR1 is SGHRS and CDR2 is YFSETQ. This chain's CDR3 is CASSSQGAVFTYEQYV. Written as DNA, the CDR3 is TGCGCCAGCAGCTCACAGGGGGCGGTATTCACGTACGAGCAGTACGTC.

This clone has only a few counts. V and J are TRBV7-9 and TRBJ1-6; no definite D call. Between the trimmed V and J ends, which lost 0 bases and 5 bases, there was a span of 8 bases. The germline CDR1 and CDR2 sequences are SEHNR and FQNEAQ (reference sequence). The CDR3 has 15 residues. CDR3 nucleotides: TGTGCCAGCAGCTTAGCGGTAGGGAATAATTCACCCCTCCACTTT. It specifies CASSLAVGNNSPLHF.

This clone showed up just once. The V gene is TRBV7-9, the J gene TRBJ2-2; D is perhaps TRBD1 (6 bases). The CDR3 runs to 14 residues. Trimming took 5 bases from V and 9 from J, leaving 16 bases between them. Germline CDR1 is SEHNR and CDR2 is FQNEAQ (reference sequence). In DNA form, the CDR3 reads TGTGCCAGCAGCGACGGGACATACTCTTGGGAGCTGTTTTTT. As protein: CASSDGTYSWELFF.

This clone was picked up a small number of times. The chain uses TRBV15 and TRBJ1-1; D perhaps matches TRBD1 (5 bases). CDR1 is LNHNV and CDR2 is YYDKDF in the germline V gene (reference sequence). The CDR3 is 18 residues long. The germline V and J ends were trimmed by 5 bases and 4 bases, with 26 bases remaining between them. DNA of the CDR3: TGTGCCACCAGCCCTCTGAAGAGGAGGGGCTGGGGGAGCACTGAAGCTTTCTTT. It translates to CATSPLKRRGWGSTEAFF.

The chain has TRBV5-1 and TRBJ2-5; D possibly corresponds to TRBD1 (5 bases). The CDR3 extends over 14 amino acids. Trimming shortened V by 3 bases and J by 7 bases, and 16 bases separated the two germline ends. Germline lookup yields CDR1 SGHRS and CDR2 YFSETQ. The CDR3 nucleotides read TGCGCCAGCAGCTCGCTAGTAGGGGCCGGGACCCAGTACTTC. Its protein product is CASSSLVGAGTQYF.

The table lists this clone with a count of one. V and J are TRBV15 and TRBJ2-7; D is unclear. Germline lookup yields CDR1 LNHNV and CDR2 YYDKDF (reference sequence). V lost 1 base, J lost 3 bases, and 4 bases lay in between. The CDR3 extends over 12 amino acids. CDR3 region: CATSRGNYEQYV. The CDR3 bases are TGTGCCACCAGCAGAGGCAACTACGAGCAGTACGTC.

The V gene is TRBV7-2, the J gene TRBJ2-3; D is uncertain. CDR3 length: 15 residues. Trimming stripped 1 base from V and 1 base from J, with 9 bases between. The germline V gene has CDR1 SGHTA and CDR2 FQGNSA. The CDR3 region is CASSLVAAGTDTQYF. The CDR3 DNA is TGTGCCAGCAGCTTAGTGGCAGCCGGCACAGATACGCAGTATTTT.

This rearrangement joins TRBV29-1 to TRBJ2-1, with TRBD1 identical over 9 bases. Trimming cost V 6 bases and J 15 bases; bases outside gene matches: 9. Germline CDR1 and CDR2: SQVTM and ANQGSEA. The CDR3 sequence is 11 residues long. DNA for the CDR3: TGCAGCGTAGCAAATCCGGGACAGGGGTTCTTC. Translation gives CSVANPGQGFF.

The CDR3 spells CASAYGQPGEKLFF. The CDR3 DNA reads as TGTGCCAGCGCTTATGGACAGCCAGGTGAAAAACTGTTTTTT. This rearrangement joins TRBV7-2 to TRBJ1-4, with a tentative D call TRBD1 (6 bases). Per germline, CDR1 SGHTA and CDR2 FQGNSA. V lost 8 bases to trimming and J lost 7 bases, with 17 bases between them. The CDR3 covers 14 residues.

The rearrangement joins TRBV7-9 to TRBJ2-7, with 11 bases identical to TRBD1. Looked up from germline, CDR1 is SEHNR and CDR2 is FQNEAQ (reference sequence). Trimming at V came to 5 bases and at J to 4 bases, leaving 7 bases not matched to a gene. The CDR3 length is 15 residues. The CDR3 here is CASSLGQGAVYEQYF. In DNA, the CDR3 is TGTGCCAGCAGCCTCGGACAGGGGGCGGTTTACGAGCAGTACTTC.

In DNA, the CDR3 is TGTGCCAGCAGCGTCTCACCGGCCCCAGATACGCAGTATTTT. Protein: CASSVSPAPDTQYF. V and J are TRBV9 and TRBJ2-3; D unresolved. Trimming removed 2 bases from V and 4 bases from J, with 11 bases in between. CDR3 length equals 14 residues. Per germline, CDR1 SGDLS and CDR2 YYNGEE.

There are a few counts of this clone. The rearrangement uses TRBV19 and TRBJ2-7; no firm D call. The CDR3 is 14 residues long. Per the germline V gene, CDR1 is LNHDA and CDR2 is SQIVND (reference sequence). Trimming took off 5 bases at V and 1 base at J, with 12 bases between the two ends. CDR3 region: CASSVDGDSYEQYF. CDR3 sequence (DNA): TGTGCCAGTAGTGTGGACGGAGATTCCTACGAGCAGTACTTC.

A word on this clone: Other DNA sequences within the sample encode an identical CDR3. The chain uses TRBV18 and TRBJ2-5, with D unclear. The CDR3 totals 13 residues. Trimming removed 0 bases from V and 1 base from J, with 3 bases in between. The germline V gene has CDR1 KGHSH and CDR2 LQKENI. Here the CDR3 DNA reads TGTGCCAGCTCACCACCGTCCCAAGAGACCCAGTACTTC. Translated, it gives CASSPPSQETQYF.

As for this clone: Other DNA sequences of this sample code for an identical CDR3. This chain uses TRBV7-2 with TRBJ2-6; D is undetermined. This CDR3 comprises 14 residues. Trimming left V 1 base short and J 1 base short, with 2 bases between. In germline, CDR1 is SGHTA, CDR2 FQGNSA. The CDR3 DNA reads TGTGCCAGCAGCTTAGATTCTGGGGCCAACGTCCTGACTTTC. Translation gives CASSLDSGANVLTF. Supplemented by reference TRBV7-2 and TRBJ2-6, the full variable domain reads GAGVSQSPSNKVTEKGKDVELRCDPISGHTALYWYRQSLGQGLEFLIYFQGNSAPDKSGLPSDRFSAERTGGSVSTLTIQRTQQEDSAVYLCASSLDSGANVLTFGAGSRLTVL.

This chain uses TRBV7-3 with TRBJ2-6; 9 bases are a match to TRBD1. J was trimmed by 2 bases and V by 6 bases; bases with no gene match: 11. The germline V gene encodes CDR1 SGHTA and CDR2 FQGTGA. The CDR3 consists of 18 residues. The CDR3 is CASRKPGTGSPGANVLTF. CDR3 nucleotide sequence: TGTGCCAGCAGGAAACCCGGGACAGGGTCCCCTGGGGCCAACGTCCTGACTTTC.

The CDR3 region is CASSDMGSLRTDTQYF. CDR3 coding DNA: TGTGCCAGCAGTGATATGGGCTCTTTGCGCACAGATACGCAGTATTTT. V is TRBV2 and J is TRBJ2-3, with D hard to call. There are 16 residues in the CDR3. The V gene lost 3 bases and the J gene lost 1 base, with 14 bases spanning the gap. In germline, CDR1 is SNHLY, CDR2 FYNNEI.

This clone was counted only a few times. The chain employs TRBV18 and TRBJ2-5, with 9 bases lining up with TRBD1. J lost 3 bases, V lost 3 bases, and 5 bases had no gene match. The germline CDR1 and CDR2 sequences are KGHSH and LQKENI. The CDR3 extends over 15 amino acids. The CDR3 protein is CASSPDRGREETQYF. Written as DNA, the CDR3 is TGTGCCAGCTCACCGGACAGGGGAAGAGAAGAGACCCAGTACTTC.